Listed here are 28 T cell receptor beta chains from one sample, sequenced in a study of naive and memory T cell subsets. Treatment: skin biopsy from PPD injection site in Mantoux-positive individual. A UMI-containing oligonucleotide was joined by 3' ligation to the TCR cDNA template. Four PCR rounds used nested alpha and beta constant region primers plus the SP2 primer. TCRdb called the UMI-ligation and nested PCR reads again in MiXCR, with one record for every CDR3 protein. The sample lists tens of thousands of distinct CDR3 sequences, 5.5% to 7.5% seen once, with over 5% in the top ten. Sequenced here: skin, sampled from a tuberculin skin test site. Source of these receptors: an adult in good health.

Many counts were recorded for this clonotype. The V and J genes are TRBV7-9 and TRBJ2-5, with D perhaps TRBD1 (6 bases). Trimming stripped 0 bases from V and 4 bases from J, with 6 bases between. Germline V CDR1 and CDR2: SEHNR, FQNEAQ (reference sequence). The CDR3 consists of 13 residues. As DNA, the CDR3 is TGTGCCAGCAGCTTAGCGGGGGCAGAGACCCAGTACTTC. Translating it yields CASSLAGAETQYF.

This chain links TRBV15 with TRBJ1-1, with 7 bases matching TRBD1. There are 16 residues in the CDR3. The V and J ends lost 4 bases and 1 base, in that order; junction bases with no gene match: 9. In germline, CDR1 is LNHNV, CDR2 YYDKDF (reference sequence). CDR3 in amino acids: CATSTRQGRRNTEAFF. CDR3 sequence (DNA): TGTGCCACCAGCACCAGACAGGGAAGGAGGAACACTGAAGCTTTCTTT.

This clonotype was counted many times. V is TRBV7-9 and J is TRBJ1-1; no clear D. CDR1 is SEHNR, CDR2 FQNEAQ, per germline (reference sequence). This CDR3 contains 14 residues. The V and J ends lost 5 bases and 0 bases respectively, with 10 bases between them. In DNA, the CDR3 is TGTGCCAGCAGCCCTGGTTCAGTGAACACTGAAGCTTTCTTT. Amino acid sequence: CASSPGSVNTEAFF.

This clonotype has at least ten counts. This chain links TRBV9 with TRBJ2-1; no definite D call. V was shortened by 2 bases and J by 7 bases, with 16 bases between the two germline ends. The V gene's germline CDR1 is SGDLS and CDR2 YYNGEE. The CDR3 covers 15 residues. The CDR3: CASSVGTIMGNEQFF. The CDR3 bases are TGTGCCAGCAGCGTGGGCACAATAATGGGGAATGAGCAGTTCTTC.

This clonotype was counted at least ten times. The chain employs TRBV4-1 and TRBJ2-1; 12 nucleotides agree with TRBD2. J was trimmed by 7 bases and V by 3 bases; bases with no gene match: 7. Germline V CDR1 and CDR2: MGHRA, YSYEKL. The CDR3 has 16 amino acids. Written as DNA, the CDR3 is TGCGCCAGCAGCCATCGACTAGCGGGAGTTGGAAATGAGCAGTTCTTC. Amino acid sequence: CASSHRLAGVGNEQFF.

The V and J genes are TRBV5-1 and TRBJ2-5; 8 bases are shared with TRBD1. V shed 3 bases, J shed 2 bases, and the junction held 9 bases outside the gene matches. CDR1 SGHRS and CDR2 YFSETQ come from the germline V gene. The CDR3 runs 16 residues. CDR3 bases: TGCGCCAGCAGCTCGTATCAGGGGGCCACTCAAGAGACCCAGTACTTC. Protein product: CASSSYQGATQETQYF.

The table lists this clonotype with many counts. Written as DNA, the CDR3 is TGTGCCAGCAGCTCCCTAAGGTTCGGGGGAGGGCCCTACAATGAGCAGTTCTTC. As protein: CASSSLRFGGGPYNEQFF. The rearrangement uses TRBV11-2 and TRBJ2-1, with 7 bases matching TRBD2. The ends lost 4 bases at V and 2 bases at J; junction bases unmatched: 14. CDR1 is SGHAT and CDR2 is FQNNGV in the germline V gene. The CDR3 spans 18 residues.

At least ten counts were recorded for this clonotype. The chain carries TRBV6-2 or TRBV6-3 and TRBJ2-1; TRBD2 agrees at 13 bases. The J segment lost 3 bases and the V segment lost 0 bases, leaving 11 bases of the junction unmatched. Germline V gene lookup returns CDR1 MNHEY and CDR2 SVGEGT. CDR3 size: 20 residues. The CDR3 DNA reads TGTGCCAGCAGTTACTCACCGGGACTAGCGGGATCGGGGGTCTACAATGAGCAGTTCTTC. Encoded protein: CASSYSPGLAGSGVYNEQFF.

Many counts were recorded for this clonotype. The CDR3 DNA reads as TGTGCCAGCAGTGACACAGGGAACACCGGGGAGCTGTTTTTT. This codes for CASSDTGNTGELFF. This rearrangement joins TRBV6-1 to TRBJ2-2; TRBD1 might be the D (5 bases). In germline, CDR1 is MNHNS, CDR2 SASEGT. V lost 3 bases, J lost 1 base, and 6 bases lay in between. The CDR3 spans 14 residues.

This clonotype was detected many times. The chain employs TRBV24-1 and TRBJ2-3, with TRBD2 as a possible D gene (6 bases). CDR1 and CDR2 (germline): KGHDR, SFDVKD. The V gene lost 8 bases and the J gene lost 2 bases, with 19 bases spanning the gap. The CDR3 length is 16 residues. CDR3 in DNA: TGTGCCACCACCCCCCCGGCGGGACGAGTCACAGATACGCAGTATTTT. Translation: CATTPPAGRVTDTQYF.

This clonotype was detected ten times or more. This chain links TRBV12-3 or TRBV12-4 with TRBJ2-2, with D perhaps TRBD1 (6 bases). Trimming removed 2 bases at V and 3 bases at J, with 13 bases between. The CDR3 is 16 residues long. CDR3 bases: TGTGCCAGCAGTTTACTCGTGACAGGAGACACCGGGGAGCTGTTTTTT. Its protein product is CASSLLVTGDTGELFF.

In its sample, this clonotype was seen a few times. Relative to the germline gene, one junction end is altered; a read error may explain this. The chain carries TRBV28 and TRBJ2-1, with 9 bases that match TRBD1. Germline lookup yields CDR1 MDHEN and CDR2 SYDVKM. This CDR3 has 12 residues. CDR3 loop: CGTGITYNEQFF. CDR3 DNA sequence: TGCGGGACAGGGATTACCTACAATGAGCAGTTCTTC.

This clonotype has only a few counts. Here the CDR3 reads CASTKAGDSGNTIYF. CDR3 DNA: TGTGCCAGTACCAAAGCGGGGGATTCTGGAAACACCATATATTTT. The chain is built from TRBV19 and TRBJ1-3, with D possibly being TRBD1 (5 bases). Germline CDR1 LNHDA, CDR2 SQIVND (reference sequence). The CDR3 runs 15 residues. The V end was cut by 7 bases, the J end by 1 base, with 14 bases between.

This clonotype was recorded many times. V usage is TRBV29-1 and J usage is TRBJ2-3; weak D call: TRBD2 (6 bases). This CDR3 region has 13 residues. Per the germline V gene, CDR1 is SQVTM and CDR2 is ANQGSEA. Trimming removed 4 bases from V and 2 bases from J, with 10 bases in between. The CDR3 region is CSVVGGATDTQYF. For the CDR3, the DNA is TGCAGCGTTGTAGGAGGGGCCACAGATACGCAGTATTTT.

V and J are TRBV7-6 and TRBJ1-5; D is undetermined. CDR1 and CDR2 from the germline V gene are SGHVS and FNYEAQ. Trimming removed 5 bases at V and 3 bases at J, with 17 bases between. This CDR3 spans 16 amino acids. The CDR3 DNA follows: TGTGCCAGCAGCCCCGGACGGCTCCTAAACAATCAGCCCCAGCATTTT. It codes for CASSPGRLLNNQPQHF.

In its sample, this clonotype was seen many times. The chain uses TRBV27 and TRBJ2-1; D is undetermined. The CDR3 has 15 amino acids. The germline V gene encodes CDR1 MNHEY and CDR2 SMNVEV (reference sequence). V gave up 2 bases and J gave up 3 bases, with 11 bases separating them. In DNA form, the CDR3 reads TGTGCCAGCAGTTTAAGACCCCAAAACTACAATGAGCAGTTCTTC. It codes for CASSLRPQNYNEQFF.

Comments on this clonotype: This clone may be a read error of a much larger clone one base away. V is TRBV20-1 and J is TRBJ2-7; TRBD2 aligns across 9 bases. The germline V gene encodes CDR1 DFQATT and CDR2 SNEGSKA (reference sequence). The CDR3 has 13 amino acids. J gave up 7 bases and V 6 bases, and 10 bases lay outside the gene matches. The CDR3 is CSAFFPAGGEQYF. CDR3 bases: TGCAGTGCCTTTTTTCCAGCGGGAGGAGAGCAGTACTTC.

This clonotype ranks as medium-sized. The chain carries TRBV20-1 and TRBJ2-3, with 9 positions matching TRBD2. CDR3 length equals 16 residues. Germline CDR1 and CDR2: DFQATT and SNEGSKA (reference sequence). Trimming took 6 bases from V and 3 from J; bases not matched to a gene: 13. Here the CDR3 reads CSALMPSGATTDTQYF. In nucleotides, the CDR3 is TGCAGTGCCCTTATGCCTAGCGGGGCGACGACAGATACGCAGTATTTT.

The sample holds one count of this clonotype. V is TRBV27 and J is TRBJ2-3; perhaps TRBD1 as D (7 bases). Between the trimmed V and J ends, which lost 3 bases and 10 bases, there was a span of 23 bases. Germline lookup yields CDR1 MNHEY and CDR2 SMNVEV (reference sequence). The CDR3 spans 16 residues. The CDR3 DNA follows: TGTGCCAGCAGTTTGAACAGGGGCGGGAAGTGGGATTCGCAGTATTTT. Its protein is CASSLNRGGKWDSQYF.

This clonotype was counted only a few times. The genes are TRBV12-3 or TRBV12-4 and TRBJ1-4, with TRBD1 matching over 8 bases. After removal of 6 bases from V and 7 bases from J, the junction contained 13 bases not matched to a gene. The length of the CDR3 is 16 residues. The CDR3 DNA is TGTGCCAGCAGCCGGGGTGGACAGGGTTATGGTGAAAAACTGTTTTTT. It specifies CASSRGGQGYGEKLFF.

By sample share, this clonotype is medium-sized. This chain joins TRBV10-1 and TRBJ2-3; possibly TRBD1 for D (6 bases). V lost 5 bases and J 2 bases, leaving 17 bases between the germline ends. CDR1 and CDR2 (germline): WNHNN, SYGVQD (reference sequence). This CDR3 has 16 residues. Here the CDR3 reads CASSKQGEGPTDTQYF. In DNA, the CDR3 is TGCGCCAGCAGTAAACAGGGAGAAGGACCCACAGATACGCAGTATTTT.

There are many counts of this clonotype. The chain joins TRBV24-1 to TRBJ2-3, with 7 bases identical to TRBD2. The CDR3 has 13 amino acids. Per the germline V gene, CDR1 is KGHDR and CDR2 is SFDVKD. The V and J ends lost 6 bases and 4 bases, in that order; junction bases with no gene match: 3. CDR3 protein: CATSRGEADTQYF. As DNA, the CDR3 is TGTGCCACCAGTCGGGGGGAGGCAGATACGCAGTATTTT.

This clonotype is medium-sized (0.01 to 0.1%) within its sample. The CDR3: CASSPGGYEQYF. The CDR3 nucleotides are TGTGCCAGCAGCCCGGGAGGCTACGAGCAGTACTTC. The genes are TRBV7-9 and TRBJ2-7, with 7 bases aligning to TRBD2. CDR3 length: 12 amino acids. The J segment lost 3 bases and the V segment lost 5 bases, leaving 1 base of the junction unmatched. CDR1 SEHNR and CDR2 FQNEAQ come from the germline V gene (reference sequence).

This clonotype was detected only a few times. The chain employs TRBV6-1 and TRBJ1-1; weak D call: TRBD1 (6 bases). Germline values: CDR1 MNHNS, CDR2 SASEGT. V lost 5 bases and J lost 5, with 15 bases in between. This CDR3 has 14 amino acids. CDR3 DNA: TGTGCCAGCAGTCCCGGACAGACGGGGACTGAAGCTTTCTTT. Amino acids: CASSPGQTGTEAFF.

This clonotype was found a few times. V is TRBV7-2 and J is TRBJ1-5, with TRBD1 as a possible D gene (5 bases). V lost 1 base to trimming and J lost 5 bases, with 12 bases between them. Germline loops: CDR1 SGHTA, CDR2 FQGNSA. The CDR3 is 15 amino acids. CDR3 nucleotides: TGTGCCAGCAGCTTAGGGAGCAGGGCGGATCAGCCCCAGCATTTT. Translation: CASSLGSRADQPQHF.

The CDR3 loop is CSARDPSGTGSYNSPLHF. The CDR3 bases are TGCAGTGCTAGAGATCCCTCCGGGACAGGGTCCTATAATTCACCCCTCCACTTT. The chain links TRBV20-1 to TRBJ1-6, with 9 bases fitting TRBD1. The V gene end was trimmed by 0 bases and the J gene end by 1 base; junction bases not matched to a gene: 7. Germline V gene data show CDR1 as DFQATT and CDR2 as SNEGSKA (reference sequence). The CDR3 covers 18 residues.

This clonotype was seen many times. The CDR3 protein is CSASPTGFPGGYTF. The CDR3 nucleotides are TGCAGTGCTAGCCCGACAGGGTTCCCCGGTGGCTACACCTTC. This chain links TRBV20-1 with TRBJ1-2, with TRBD1 identical over 7 bases. Looked up from germline, CDR1 is DFQATT and CDR2 is SNEGSKA (reference sequence). V shed 3 bases, J shed 7 bases, and the junction held 11 bases outside the gene matches. CDR3 length: 14 residues.

This clonotype was recorded at least ten times. This sequence joins TRBV27 and TRBJ2-7; TRBD1 matches at 8 bases. CDR1 and CDR2 from the germline V gene are MNHEY and SMNVEV (reference sequence). The CDR3 is 15 residues long. With V trimmed by 3 bases and J by 7 bases, 11 bases remained unmatched. DNA for the CDR3: TGTGCCAGCAGTTTCGGGACAGGACCTCCCAAGGAGCAGTACTTC. It codes for CASSFGTGPPKEQYF.